This is a list of T cell receptor beta chains from one sample in a study of T cell repertoires in cytomegalovirus infection. TCRdb reprocessed the reads with MiXCR, giving one entry per CDR3 protein. The sample holds almost 300,000 distinct CDR3 sequences, approximately 10% seen once. Specimen: PBMCs. Receptor source: a human donor in good health (CMV status not recorded). Some clones in this sample may be carry-over from other donors' samples. CDR3s include the opening cysteine and the closing phenylalanine or tryptophan. Each record gives: V gene, J gene, D gene, clone size, CDR3 protein, CDR3 DNA. A D gene is named only where the DNA matches it firmly. Clone size is not always given. Where it is, it says once, few, many or a class for expanded clones.

>TRBV5-6|TRBJ2-4|-|-
CASSLFPSQNIQYF
TGTGCCAGCAGCTTGTTCCCATCTCAAAACATTCAGTACTTC
>TRBV29-1|TRBJ2-1|TRBD2|many
CSVHSGGAEQFF
TGCAGCGTTCATAGCGGGGGGGCTGAGCAGTTCTTC
>TRBV12-3/TRBV12-4|TRBJ2-6|-|few
CASSLRLTSGANVLTF
TGTGCCAGCAGTTTAAGGCTAACGTCTGGGGCCAACGTCCTGACTTTC
>TRBV12-3/TRBV12-4|TRBJ2-7|-|many
CASSLLSYEQYF
TGTGCCAGCAGTTTGCTGTCCTACGAGCAGTACTTC
>TRBV7-9|TRBJ2-4|-|few
CASSLRADSPKNIQYF
TGTGCCAGCAGTTTACGGGCGGACAGCCCCAAAAACATTCAGTACTTC
>TRBV12-3/TRBV12-4|TRBJ2-5|-|few
CASSLALGGAGETQYF
TGTGCCAGCAGTTTAGCGTTAGGAGGGGCCGGGGAGACCCAGTACTTC
>TRBV2|TRBJ1-4|-|-
CASSELGRTNEKLFF
TGTGCCAGCAGTGAATTGGGACGGACTAATGAAAAACTGTTTTTT
>TRBV20-1|TRBJ1-2|TRBD1|-
CSATTDRTYGYTF
TGCAGTGCTACCACGGACAGGACCTATGGCTACACCTTC
>TRBV7-8|TRBJ2-7|-|many
CASSPQRTSNEQYF
TGTGCCAGCAGCCCACAGAGGACATCAAACGAGCAGTACTTC
>TRBV7-9|TRBJ2-7|TRBD2|many
CASSSSPGLAAFEQYF
TGTGCCAGCAGCTCGTCCCCGGGACTAGCGGCCTTTGAGCAGTACTTC
>TRBV12-3/TRBV12-4|TRBJ2-1|-|many
CASSPLGVANEQFF
TGTGCCAGCAGCCCCCTCGGGGTCGCCAATGAGCAGTTCTTC
>TRBV12-3/TRBV12-4|TRBJ2-7|TRBD2|few
CASRLLAGVGEQYF
TGTGCCAGCCGACTACTAGCGGGGGTAGGAGAGCAGTACTTC
>TRBV20-1|TRBJ2-4|-|many
CSARVRGLAKNIQYF
TGCAGTGCTAGAGTTCGGGGGCTAGCCAAAAACATTCAGTACTTC
>TRBV7-9|TRBJ1-2|-|-
CASSPSGGAGGYTF
TGTGCCAGCAGCCCCTCCGGAGGGGCCGGTGGCTACACCTTC
>TRBV29-1|TRBJ1-4|-|few
CSVSGQTEGKLFF
TGCAGCGTTTCCGGCCAGACTGAGGGAAAACTGTTTTTT
>TRBV7-2|TRBJ2-5|-|many
CASSLTGWAWETQYF
TGTGCCAGCAGCTTGACCGGATGGGCCTGGGAGACCCAGTACTTC
>TRBV7-9|TRBJ1-2|-|many
CASSLDTGARGYTF
TGTGCCAGCAGCTTAGATACGGGGGCGCGAGGCTACACCTTC
>TRBV19|TRBJ1-1|-|many
CASSIGQTNTEAFF
TGTGCCAGTAGTATCGGTCAGACCAACACTGAAGCTTTCTTT